This T cell receptor (beta chain) originates from a study of early T cells in non-severe SARS-CoV-2 infection. Overall study context: The sequenced material was bulk RNA from unsorted whole blood, and its chains were unpaired.

This clonotype was counted many times. Its specificity is unknown. As part of library construction, unique molecular identifiers were attached to individual cDNA molecules. TCRdb passed the 5' RACE reads through MiXCR, listing each CDR3 protein once. The sample includes tens of thousands of distinct CDR3 sequences, roughly 10% of them seen just once. Germline loops: CDR1 SGHVS, CDR2 FNYEAQ. Deletions cut 1 base from V and 0 bases from J, with 9 bases between. This CDR3 is 16 amino acids long. Findings and limits, study-wide: The VDJdb matching leaned toward anti-spike CD8 responses and overlooked private and CD4 specificities.

The chain recombines TRBV7-6 with TRBJ2-2; D is unresolved. Source material: whole blood. This TCR derives from an adult who was a healthcare worker with PCR-confirmed SARS-CoV-2 infection or an uninfected control (not recorded which). Written as DNA, the CDR3 is TGTGCCAGCAGCTTAGTTCAGGTGTCGAACACCGGGGAGCTGTTTTTT. As protein: CASSLVQVSNTGELFF.